The clone carrying this TCR beta chain occurred many times. These data belong to a study of CD8+CD57+ T cells in acquired aplastic anemia. Genomic DNA constituted the template upon which TCR beta VDJ and CDR3 profiling was performed. TCRdb passed the reads through MiXCR, listing each CDR3 protein once. The sample records some 220,000 distinct CDR3 sequences, roughly 35% being singletons. The V end lost 5 bases, the J end lost 5 bases, and 18 bases lay between the germline ends. CDR3 length: 15 amino acids. Per germline, CDR1 SEHNR and CDR2 FQNEAQ (reference sequence). This receptor was taken from a human donor in good health, serving as a control. Sequencing input: sorted CD4+, CD8+, or CD8+CD57+ T cells (not recorded which) from PBMCs. V and J are TRBV7-9 and TRBJ2-5; D possibly uses TRBD1 or TRBD2 (6 bases each). CDR3: CASSPGGTQRETQYF. The CDR3 nucleotides read TGTGCCAGCAGCCCGGGCGGGACACAGCGGGAGACCCAGTACTTC.